In its sample, the clone carrying this T cell receptor (beta chain) ranks as large. The antigen remains undetermined. Gene names are the mouse ones. The CDR3 end falls 4 residues outside the read, so it is completed with the germline J gene. This specimen belongs to a study of CD8+ T cells in alopecia areata. cDNA serving as the sequencing template came from extracted, reverse transcribed RNA. Using immunoSEQ multiplex PCR, the repertoire was profiled, and TCRdb retains in-frame clones only, with some absent. The sample contains some 1,400 clones, none occurring once; approximately 39% lies in the top ten. Study-wide points: Scalp data also include sequences from resident alphabeta T cells of normal skin.

CDR1 is SGHDT and CDR2 is FRDEAV in the germline V gene. The CDR3 extends over 14 amino acids. Between the trimmed V and J ends, which lost 2 bases and 0 bases, there was a span of 8 bases. The source is a C3H/HeJ mouse with alopecia areata. This strain's MHC haplotype is H2-k. Sequenced sample: lesional skin. This chain links TRBV14 with TRBJ1-2; the D is unclear. This chain's CDR3 is CASSFNNANSDYTF. The covered CDR3 bases are TGTGCCAGCAGTTTTAACAATGCAAACTCC.